This T cell receptor (beta chain) was recorded in a study of control samples from healthy donors and cancer patients. Assay: immunoSEQ multiplex PCR; the TCRdb copy retains only in-frame clones and omits some. The data show about 160,000 clones, approximately 90% seen once. The CDR3 has 15 amino acids. Germline CDR1 and CDR2: SEHNR and FQNEAQ (reference sequence). V lost 0 bases, J lost 1 base, and 9 bases lay in between. The chain recombines TRBV7-9 with TRBJ1-1, with a weak D call TRBD1 (5 bases). The TCR comes from a woman aged 25 to 39 in good health. The sequencing input was blood. The CDR3 DNA is TGTGCCAGCAGCTTAGCCCAGAGGGGGAACACTGAAGCTTTCTTT. Translating gives CASSLAQRGNTEAFF.